This T cell receptor beta chain is drawn from a study of technical replicates of blood from a handful of donors. J lost 4 bases, V lost 3 bases, and 10 bases had no gene match. CDR1 and CDR2 from the germline V gene are MGHRA and YSYEKL. The CDR3 has 16 amino acids. Sequencing used immunoSEQ multiplex PCR; TCRdb keeps in-frame clones, though not all of them. This sample has 76,000 or so clones, with roughly nine tenths found just once. Sequenced material: T cells isolated from PBMCs. This chain links TRBV4-1 with TRBJ1-2; 8 positions agree with TRBD1. This sequence was found in a human donor in good health. CDR3 region: CASSQLTTGGSYGYTF. CDR3 nucleotide sequence: TGCGCCAGCAGCCAGCTTACAACAGGGGGTAGCTATGGCTACACCTTC.